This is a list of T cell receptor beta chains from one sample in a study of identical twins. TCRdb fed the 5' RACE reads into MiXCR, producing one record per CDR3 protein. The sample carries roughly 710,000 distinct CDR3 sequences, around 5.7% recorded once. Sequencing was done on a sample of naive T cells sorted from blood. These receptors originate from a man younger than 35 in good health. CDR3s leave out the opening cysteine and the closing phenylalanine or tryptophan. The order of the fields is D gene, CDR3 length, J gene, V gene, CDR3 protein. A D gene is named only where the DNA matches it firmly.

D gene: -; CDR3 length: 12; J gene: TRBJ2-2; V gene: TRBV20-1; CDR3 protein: SARDPEARGELF
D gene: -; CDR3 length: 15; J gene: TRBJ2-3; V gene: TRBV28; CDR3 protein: ASSLWVDSTSTDTQY
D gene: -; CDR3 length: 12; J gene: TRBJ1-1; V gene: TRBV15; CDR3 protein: ATSSPFGGTEAF
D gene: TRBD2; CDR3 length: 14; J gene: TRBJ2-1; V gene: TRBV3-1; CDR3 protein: ASSQDSSGSFSEQF
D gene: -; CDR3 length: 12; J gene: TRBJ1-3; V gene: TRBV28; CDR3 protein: ASSKIGSGNTIY
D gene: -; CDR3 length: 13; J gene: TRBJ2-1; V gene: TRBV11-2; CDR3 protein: ASSLEIEGPGEQF
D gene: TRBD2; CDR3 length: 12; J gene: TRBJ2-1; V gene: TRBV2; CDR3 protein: ASRVRLAGDEQF
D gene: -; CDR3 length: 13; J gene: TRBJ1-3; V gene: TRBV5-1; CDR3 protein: ASSLAGVIGNTIY
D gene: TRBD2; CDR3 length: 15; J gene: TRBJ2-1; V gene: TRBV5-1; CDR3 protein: ASVGLAGAGSYNEQF
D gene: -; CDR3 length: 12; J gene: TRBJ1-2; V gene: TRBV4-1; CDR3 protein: ASSQGFGIYGYT
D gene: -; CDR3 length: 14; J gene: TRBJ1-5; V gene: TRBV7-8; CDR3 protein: ASGTEPALSNQPQH
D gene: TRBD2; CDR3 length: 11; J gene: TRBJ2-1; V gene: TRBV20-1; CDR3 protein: SAEREVYNEQF
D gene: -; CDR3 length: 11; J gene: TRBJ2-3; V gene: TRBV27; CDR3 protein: ASSFISTDTQY
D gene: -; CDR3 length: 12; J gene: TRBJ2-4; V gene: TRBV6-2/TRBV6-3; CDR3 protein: ASKRGDYKIIQY
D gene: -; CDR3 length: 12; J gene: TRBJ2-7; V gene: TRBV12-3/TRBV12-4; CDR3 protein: ASQISAHPYEQY
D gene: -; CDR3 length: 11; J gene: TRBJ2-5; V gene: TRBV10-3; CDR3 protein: AISENAKETQY
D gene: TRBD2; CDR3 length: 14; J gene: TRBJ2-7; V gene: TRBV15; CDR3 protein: ATSREAGPTGGEQY
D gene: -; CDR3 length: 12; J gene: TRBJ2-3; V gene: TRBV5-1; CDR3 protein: ASSLDSLTDTQY
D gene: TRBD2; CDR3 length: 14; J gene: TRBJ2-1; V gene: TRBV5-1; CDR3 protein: ASRTSGANYYNEQF
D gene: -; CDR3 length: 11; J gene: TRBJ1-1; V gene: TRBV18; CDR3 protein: ASSSQQAAEAF
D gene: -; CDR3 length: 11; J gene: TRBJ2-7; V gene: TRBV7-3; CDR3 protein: ASSYGGSNEQY
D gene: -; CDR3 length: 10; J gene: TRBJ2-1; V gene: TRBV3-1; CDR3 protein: ASSQRLFEQF
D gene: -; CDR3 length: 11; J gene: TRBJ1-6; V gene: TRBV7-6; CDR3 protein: ASSLEVPSPLH
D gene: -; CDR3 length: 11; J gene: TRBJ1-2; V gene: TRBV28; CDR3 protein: ASNSPRVYGYT
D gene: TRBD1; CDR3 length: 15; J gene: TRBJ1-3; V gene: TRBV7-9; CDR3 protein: ASSPDRGIGSGNTIY
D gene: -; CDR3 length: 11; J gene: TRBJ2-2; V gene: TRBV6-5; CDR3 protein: ASSYGVTGELF
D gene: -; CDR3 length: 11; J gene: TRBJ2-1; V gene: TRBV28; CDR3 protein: ASSPGTVGKQF
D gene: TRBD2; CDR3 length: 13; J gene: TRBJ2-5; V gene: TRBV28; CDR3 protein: ASSLLGLAGGGQY
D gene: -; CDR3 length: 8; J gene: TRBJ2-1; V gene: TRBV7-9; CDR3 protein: ASSSNEQF
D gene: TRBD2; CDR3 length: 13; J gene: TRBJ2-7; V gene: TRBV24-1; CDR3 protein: ATSQGTSGLYEQY
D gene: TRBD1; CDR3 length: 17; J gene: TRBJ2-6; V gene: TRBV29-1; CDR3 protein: SVEELHGTGGDGANVLT
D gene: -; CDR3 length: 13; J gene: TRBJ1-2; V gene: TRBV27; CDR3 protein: ASSLFEGDGSGYT
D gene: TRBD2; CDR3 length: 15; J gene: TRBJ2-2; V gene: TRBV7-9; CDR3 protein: ASSPTSGRARTGELF
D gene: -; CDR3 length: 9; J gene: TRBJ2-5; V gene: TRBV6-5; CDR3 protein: ASRRKETQY
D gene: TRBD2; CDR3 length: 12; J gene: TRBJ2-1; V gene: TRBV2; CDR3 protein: ASSLAGGPHEQF
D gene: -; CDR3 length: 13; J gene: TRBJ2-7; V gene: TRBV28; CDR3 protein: ASSFLQGSSYEQY
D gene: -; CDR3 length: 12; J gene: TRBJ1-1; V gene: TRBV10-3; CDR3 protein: AIKEGQLNTEAF
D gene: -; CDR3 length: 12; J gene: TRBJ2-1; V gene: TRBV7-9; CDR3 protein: ASSLGGPDNEQF
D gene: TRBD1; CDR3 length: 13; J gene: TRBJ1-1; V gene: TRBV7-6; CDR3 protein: ASSSQQGVNTEAF
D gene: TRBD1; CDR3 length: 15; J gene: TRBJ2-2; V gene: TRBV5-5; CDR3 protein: ASSLDRGPSGTGELF
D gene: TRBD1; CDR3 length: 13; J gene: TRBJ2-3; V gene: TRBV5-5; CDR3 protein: ASSFQQGYTDTQY
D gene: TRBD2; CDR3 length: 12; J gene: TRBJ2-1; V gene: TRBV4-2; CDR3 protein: ASSQESRGGEGF
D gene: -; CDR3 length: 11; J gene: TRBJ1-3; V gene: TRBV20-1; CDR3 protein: SATANSGNTIY
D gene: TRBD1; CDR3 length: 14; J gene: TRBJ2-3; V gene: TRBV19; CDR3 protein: ASSMGQGAITDTQY
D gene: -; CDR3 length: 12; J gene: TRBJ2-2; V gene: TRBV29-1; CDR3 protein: SVTALQGRGELF
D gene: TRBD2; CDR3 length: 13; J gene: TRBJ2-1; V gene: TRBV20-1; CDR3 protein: SATGTSGSYNEQF
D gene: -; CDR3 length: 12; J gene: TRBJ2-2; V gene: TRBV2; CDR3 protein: ASSWALGTGELF
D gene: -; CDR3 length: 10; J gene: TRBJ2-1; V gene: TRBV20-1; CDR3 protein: SVSSFYNEQF
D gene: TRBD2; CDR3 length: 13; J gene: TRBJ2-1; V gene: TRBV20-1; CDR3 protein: SARVRTSGNNEQF
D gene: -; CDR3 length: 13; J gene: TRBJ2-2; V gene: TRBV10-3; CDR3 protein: AISERAPGTGELF